This T cell receptor beta chain stems from a study of shared clonotypes between healthy human individuals (dated by TCRdb to about 2020). Describing the broader study: A couple of women and a few men aged 18 to 49 years were included in the cohort. For each donor, CD4 naive and CD4 memory were each run on three plates, CD8 naive on two plates, and CD8 memory on one plate. To estimate repertoire size and how much clonotype sharing occurs between individuals, the study deeply sequenced the blood TCR repertoires of several healthy adults. Libraries were prepared and TCR repertoires were sequenced by different laboratories using diverse techniques, in order to increase sequencing depth and limit assay-specific biases. Each donor's leukapheresis produced roughly between roughly 0.9 and 8.9 billion PBMCs.

General study outcomes and caveats: Clonotypes shared by all four sorted-subset donors showed higher generation probabilities than non-shared clonotypes. The genetic and exposure-history diversity represented was limited by the small number of donors. Based on pairwise subsampling, the degree of clonotype sharing among donors was expected to be affected by sequencing depth. Sampling was restricted to blood, and TCR repertoires in tissues likely differ from the TCR repertoires found in blood. Naive subsets generally had larger estimated clonotype richness than memory subsets did. Around 5% of naive CD4, around 4% of naive CD8, roughly 2.4% of memory CD4, and 0.4% of memory CD8 clonotypes were shared across several donors. Even with the large sequencing depth, rarefaction of the sorted-subset datasets indicated that sequencing was incomplete.

The donors were healthy, HIV-negative adults with no recently reported acute infections or vaccinations. Every donor was a Caucasian adult living in Nashville, Tennessee, USA. CD4+ T cells were enriched by magnetic negative selection; naive cells were then positively selected on CD45RA, and the negative fraction formed the memory subset. Blood was obtained by leukapheresis, after which PBMCs were separated by Ficoll-Histopaque density gradient centrifugation and cryopreserved in liquid nitrogen vapor phase. Analytical flow cytometry was used to check the purity and quantity of each magnetically sorted T cell population. Genomic DNA was isolated from each sorted fraction and quantified by UV absorbance on a Nanodrop 2000c. The sample holds one count of this clone. The antigen it recognizes is unknown. No much larger clonotype is one base removed from it; base qualities were not supplied. The CDR3 starts with the cysteine, ends with the phenylalanine, and has 15 residues. Only the CDR3 part of the read is kept: 45 bases, read in frame from the first base. Relative to germline, V is missing 1 base and J is missing 3 bases, with 3 bases of the junction outside any gene match. According to the germline V gene (reference sequence), CDR1 reads SEHNR and CDR2 reads FQNEAQ.

Using the deep immunoSEQ assay, TCR CDR3 regions were amplified from genomic DNA by multiplex PCR. For each cell subset, the extracted genomic DNA was distributed evenly across all wells of several immunoSEQ 96-well plates, and each plate served as one replicate. For sorted subsets, approximately 0.2 ug of genomic DNA, equivalent to 30,000 or so T cell genomes, went into each replicate PCR. Purified libraries were quantified with a Qubit 3.0 fluorometer, sized on a Bioanalyzer 2100, and re-quantified with the KAPA Library Quantification kit. Every immunoSEQ 96-well plate was sequenced on a separate single-read 150-cycle Illumina NextSeq 550 flow cell. The authors processed their data as follows. The immunoSEQ output contained only junctional sequences without quality scores, so filtering could not match that applied to full-length reads. To assign V/J genes and CDR3, sequences were annotated using PyIR, a Python wrapper for IgBLAST v1.9, with IMGT germline references. Reads were removed for weak V/J assignments (E-value above 1e-6), missing CDR3, stop codons, out-of-frame junctions, or ambiguous translated residues. V3J clonotypes were defined as sequences sharing an identical inferred V gene, J gene, and CDR3 amino acid sequence. The percentage overlap between two repertoires was calculated by dividing the number of shared unique clonotypes by the size of the smaller repertoire. Richness of each repertoire was evaluated using RTK rarefaction, the Chao1 estimator, and Recon v2.1 estimates of unobserved clonotypes. Generation probabilities were computed with OLGA for all TCRbeta clonotypes obtained by the gDNA method from several donors. TCRdb's version of the immuneACCESS table is confined to in-frame rearrangements and falls short of the full clone set. An unresolved V gene accounts for under half of the shortfall where checked; the remainder is of unknown origin. Clonal size and the V and J genes are those of that table, whereas D and trimming came from the DNA. The sample table records 850,000 to 1,200,000 clones; approximately 72% of these occur just once. About 1.4% of the sample is taken by the ten largest.

The receptor was isolated from a man aged 18 to 30 in good health. The chain joins TRBV7-9 to TRBJ2-7, with 10 bases matching TRBD1. The sequencing sample was made of memory CD4+ T cells sorted from blood. Reading the label with the study, this specimen's cell subset or site is: CD45RA-negative fraction. The nucleotides read TGTGCCAGCAGCTTAGGACAGGGGGCAGGCTACGAGCAGTACTTC. Translated, it reads CASSLGQGAGYEQYF.